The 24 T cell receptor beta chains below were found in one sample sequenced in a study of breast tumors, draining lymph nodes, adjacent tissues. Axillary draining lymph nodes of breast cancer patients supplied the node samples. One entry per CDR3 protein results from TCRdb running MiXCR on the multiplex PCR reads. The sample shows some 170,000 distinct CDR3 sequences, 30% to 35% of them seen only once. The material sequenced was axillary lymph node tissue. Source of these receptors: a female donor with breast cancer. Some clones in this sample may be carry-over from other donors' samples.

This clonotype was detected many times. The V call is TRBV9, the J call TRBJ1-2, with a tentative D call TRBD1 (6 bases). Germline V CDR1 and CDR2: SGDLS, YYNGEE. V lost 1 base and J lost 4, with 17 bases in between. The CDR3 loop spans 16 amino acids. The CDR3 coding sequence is TGTGCCAGCAGCGTAACCGGGACCAGGGGCCTCTATGGCTACACCTTC. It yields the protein CASSVTGTRGLYGYTF.

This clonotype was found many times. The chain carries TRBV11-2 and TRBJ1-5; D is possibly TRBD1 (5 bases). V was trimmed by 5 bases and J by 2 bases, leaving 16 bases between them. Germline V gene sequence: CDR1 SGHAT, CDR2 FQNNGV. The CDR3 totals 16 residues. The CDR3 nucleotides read TGTGCCAGCAGCGACGGGGGGTCGTTGGGCAATCAGCCCCAGCATTTT. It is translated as CASSDGGSLGNQPQHF.

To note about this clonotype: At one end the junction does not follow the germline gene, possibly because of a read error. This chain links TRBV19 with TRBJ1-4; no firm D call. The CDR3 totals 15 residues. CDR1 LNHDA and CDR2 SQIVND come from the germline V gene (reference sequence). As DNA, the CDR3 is TGTGCCAGTAGTGCGGTACAGAGGGCGCGTGAAAAACTGTCTTTT. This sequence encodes CASSAVQRAREKLSF. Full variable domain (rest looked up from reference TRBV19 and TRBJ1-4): DGGITQSPKYLFRKEGQNVTLSCEQNLNHDAMYWYRQDPGQGLRLIYYSQIVNDFQKGDIAEGYSVSREKKESFPLTVTSAQKNPTAFYLCASSAVQRAREKLSFGSGTQLSVL.

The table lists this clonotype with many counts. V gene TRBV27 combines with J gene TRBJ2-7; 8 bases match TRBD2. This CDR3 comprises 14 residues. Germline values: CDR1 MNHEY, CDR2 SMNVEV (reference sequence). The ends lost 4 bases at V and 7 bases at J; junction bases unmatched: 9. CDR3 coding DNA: TGTGCCAGCAGTTCCCACTCCGGGAGGGCTGAGCAGTACTTC. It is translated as CASSSHSGRAEQYF.

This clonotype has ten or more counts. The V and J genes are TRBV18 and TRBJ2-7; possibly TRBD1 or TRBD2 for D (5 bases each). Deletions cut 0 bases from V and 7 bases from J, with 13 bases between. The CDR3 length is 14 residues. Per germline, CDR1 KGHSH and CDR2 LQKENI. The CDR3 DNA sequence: TGTGCCAGCTCACCACCGGGACGAAGGAGGGAGCAGTACTTC. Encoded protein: CASSPPGRRREQYF.

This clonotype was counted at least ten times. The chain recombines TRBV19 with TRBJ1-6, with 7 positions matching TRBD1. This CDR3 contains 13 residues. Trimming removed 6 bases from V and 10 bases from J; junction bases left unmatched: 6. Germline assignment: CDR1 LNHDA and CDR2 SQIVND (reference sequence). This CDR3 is CASSLTGESPLHF. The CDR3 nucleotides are TGTGCCAGTAGCCTAACAGGGGAATCACCCCTCCACTTT.

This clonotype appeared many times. The CDR3 DNA is TGCGCCAGCAGCCAAGACCTTGCCTCTGGCTACACCTTC. It translates to CASSQDLASGYTF. The rearrangement links TRBV4-1 to TRBJ1-2, with unresolved D. From germline, CDR1 is MGHRA and CDR2 YSYEKL. Trimming left V 0 bases short and J 7 bases short, with 9 bases between. This CDR3 region has 13 residues.

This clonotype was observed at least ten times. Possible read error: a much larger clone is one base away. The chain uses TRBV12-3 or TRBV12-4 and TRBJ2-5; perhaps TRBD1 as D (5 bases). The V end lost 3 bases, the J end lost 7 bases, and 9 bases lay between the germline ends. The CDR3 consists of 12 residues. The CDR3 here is CASSFDQGTQYF. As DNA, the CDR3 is TGTGCCAGCAGTTTCGACCAGGGGACCCAGTACTTC.

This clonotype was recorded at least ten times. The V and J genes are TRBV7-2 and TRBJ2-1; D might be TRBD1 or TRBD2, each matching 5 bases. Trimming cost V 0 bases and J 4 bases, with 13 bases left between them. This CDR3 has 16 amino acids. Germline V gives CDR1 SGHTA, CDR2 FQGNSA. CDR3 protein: CASSLAEGKGYNEQFF. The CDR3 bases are TGTGCCAGCAGCTTAGCAGAGGGAAAGGGGTACAATGAGCAGTTCTTC. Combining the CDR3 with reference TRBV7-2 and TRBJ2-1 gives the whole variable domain GAGVSQSPSNKVTEKGKDVELRCDPISGHTALYWYRQSLGQGLEFLIYFQGNSAPDKSGLPSDRFSAERTGGSVSTLTIQRTQQEDSAVYLCASSLAEGKGYNEQFFGPGTRLTVL.

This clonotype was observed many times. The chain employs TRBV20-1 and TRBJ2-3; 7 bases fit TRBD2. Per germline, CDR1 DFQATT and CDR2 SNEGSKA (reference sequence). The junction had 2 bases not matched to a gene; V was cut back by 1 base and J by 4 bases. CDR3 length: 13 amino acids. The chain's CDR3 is CSARGGGADTQYF. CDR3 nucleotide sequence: TGCAGTGCTAGAGGGGGGGGGGCAGATACGCAGTATTTT.

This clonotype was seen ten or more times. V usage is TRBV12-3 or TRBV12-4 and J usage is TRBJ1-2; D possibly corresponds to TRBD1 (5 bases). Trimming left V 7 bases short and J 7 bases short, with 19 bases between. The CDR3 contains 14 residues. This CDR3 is CASTKPGYQGGYTF. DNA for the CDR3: TGTGCCAGCACCAAGCCAGGGTATCAAGGTGGCTACACCTTC.

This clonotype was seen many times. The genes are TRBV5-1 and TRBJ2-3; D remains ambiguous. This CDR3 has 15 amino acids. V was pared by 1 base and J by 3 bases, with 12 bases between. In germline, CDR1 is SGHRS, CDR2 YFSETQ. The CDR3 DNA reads TGCGCCAGCAGCTTGATCGGGTTTGGGACAGATACGCAGTATTTT. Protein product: CASSLIGFGTDTQYF.

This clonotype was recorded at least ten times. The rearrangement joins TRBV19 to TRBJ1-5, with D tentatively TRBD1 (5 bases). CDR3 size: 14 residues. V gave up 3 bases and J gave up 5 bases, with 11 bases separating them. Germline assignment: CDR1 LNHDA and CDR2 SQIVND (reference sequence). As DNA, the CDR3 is TGTGCCAGTAGTATGCGGGGCGGAGATCAGCCCCAGCATTTT. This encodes CASSMRGGDQPQHF.

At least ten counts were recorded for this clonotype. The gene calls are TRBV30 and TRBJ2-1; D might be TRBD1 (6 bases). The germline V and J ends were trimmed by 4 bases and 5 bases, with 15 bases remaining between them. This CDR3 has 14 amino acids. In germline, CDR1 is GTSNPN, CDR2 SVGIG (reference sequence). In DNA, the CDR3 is TGTGCCTGGAATGGGGGACAAGGGGACAATGAGCAGTTCTTC. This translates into CAWNGGQGDNEQFF.

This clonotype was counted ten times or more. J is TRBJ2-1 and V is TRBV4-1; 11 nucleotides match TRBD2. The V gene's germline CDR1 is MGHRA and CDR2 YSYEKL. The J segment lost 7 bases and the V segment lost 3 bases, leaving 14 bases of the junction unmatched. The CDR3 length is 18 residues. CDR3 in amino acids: CASSQAGGSGGAVNEQFF. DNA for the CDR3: TGCGCCAGCAGCCAGGCGGGAGGTAGCGGGGGGGCCGTAAATGAGCAGTTCTTC.

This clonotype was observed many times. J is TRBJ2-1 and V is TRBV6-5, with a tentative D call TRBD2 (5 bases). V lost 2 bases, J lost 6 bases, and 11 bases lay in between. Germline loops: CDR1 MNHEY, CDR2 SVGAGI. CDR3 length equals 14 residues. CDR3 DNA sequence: TGTGCCAGCAGTTACCTAGGACGGGGCAATGAGCAGTTCTTC. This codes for CASSYLGRGNEQFF.

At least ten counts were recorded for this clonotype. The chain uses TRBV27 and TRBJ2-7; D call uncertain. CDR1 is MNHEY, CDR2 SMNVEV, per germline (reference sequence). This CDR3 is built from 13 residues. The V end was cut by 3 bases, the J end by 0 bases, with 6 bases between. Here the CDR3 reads CASSLVPSYEQYF. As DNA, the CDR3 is TGTGCCAGCAGTTTGGTCCCCTCCTACGAGCAGTACTTC.

The CDR3 DNA follows: TGTGCCAGCAGCTTGAAGGGGAACACCGGGGAGCTGTTTTTT. Translating gives CASSLKGNTGELFF. The gene calls are TRBV7-3 and TRBJ2-2, with D unresolved. Looked up from germline, CDR1 is SGHTA and CDR2 is FQGTGA. The CDR3 runs 14 residues. The V gene lost 3 bases and the J gene lost 1 base, with 6 bases spanning the gap.

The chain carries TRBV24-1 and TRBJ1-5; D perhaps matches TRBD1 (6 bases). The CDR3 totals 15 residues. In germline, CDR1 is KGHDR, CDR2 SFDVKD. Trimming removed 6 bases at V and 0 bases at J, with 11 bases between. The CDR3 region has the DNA TGTGCCACCAGTTCCAGGACAGATAGCAATCAGCCCCAGCATTTT. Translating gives CATSSRTDSNQPQHF.

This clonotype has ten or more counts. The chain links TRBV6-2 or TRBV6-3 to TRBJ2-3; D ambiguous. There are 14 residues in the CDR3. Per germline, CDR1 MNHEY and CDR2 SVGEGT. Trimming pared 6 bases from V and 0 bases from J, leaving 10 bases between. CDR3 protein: CASSASRSTDTQYF. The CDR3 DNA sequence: TGTGCCAGCAGCGCCTCTCGGAGCACAGATACGCAGTATTTT.

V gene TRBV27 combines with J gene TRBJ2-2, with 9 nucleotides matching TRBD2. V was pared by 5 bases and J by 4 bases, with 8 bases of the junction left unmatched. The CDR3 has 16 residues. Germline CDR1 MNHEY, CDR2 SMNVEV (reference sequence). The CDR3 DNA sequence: TGTGCCAGCAGTCTCTTAGCGGGAGTAGGCACCGGGGAGCTGTTTTTT. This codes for CASSLLAGVGTGELFF.

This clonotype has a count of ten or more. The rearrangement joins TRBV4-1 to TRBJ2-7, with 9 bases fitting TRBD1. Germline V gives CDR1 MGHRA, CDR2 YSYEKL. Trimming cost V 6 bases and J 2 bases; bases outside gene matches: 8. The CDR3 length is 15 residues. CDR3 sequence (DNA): TGCGCCAGCAGTTCCCCGGGACAGGGAACCTACGAGCAGTACTTC. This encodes CASSSPGQGTYEQYF.

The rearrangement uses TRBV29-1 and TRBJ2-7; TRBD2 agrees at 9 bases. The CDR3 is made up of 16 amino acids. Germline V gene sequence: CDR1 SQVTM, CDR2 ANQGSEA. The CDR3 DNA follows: TGCAGTGCTAGATTCTTAAATAGCGGGAGTATCAGCGAGCAGTACTTC. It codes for CSARFLNSGSISEQYF.

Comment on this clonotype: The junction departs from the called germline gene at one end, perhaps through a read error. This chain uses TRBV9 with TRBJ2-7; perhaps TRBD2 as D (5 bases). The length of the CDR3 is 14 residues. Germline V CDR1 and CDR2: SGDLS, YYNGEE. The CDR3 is CASSASGRTYERYF. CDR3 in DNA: TGTGCCAGCAGCGCAAGCGGTAGGACCTACGAGCGGTACTTC.